This T cell receptor beta chain was recovered during a study of blood T cell repertoires in COVID-19. V was trimmed by 11 bases and J by 6 bases, leaving 11 bases between them. This CDR3 region has 11 residues. The germline V gene encodes CDR1 MNHNS and CDR2 SASEGT. The participants were between roughly 18 and 89 years old and came from some 23 US areas. In assigning cohorts, the study relied on participant-reported clinical history. The recovered donors of Cohort 3 showed two negative PCRs, clearance, or symptom resolution. This clone has only a few counts. Per the original methods: The authors estimated nucleated cell counts from reference gene primer amplification. Only in-frame clones appear in the TCRdb table, and some are missing; sequencing was by immunoSEQ multiplex PCR. Clone size and the V and J calls come from that table; the DNA yielded D and trimming. The sample has approximately 500,000 clones, roughly 88% seen once.

The chain couples TRBV6-1 to TRBJ2-1, with a tentative D call TRBD1 (6 bases). The sequence was collected from a woman in her forties who had recovered from COVID-19. Sequences were obtained from PBMCs or T cells enriched from blood (not recorded which). CDR3 sequence (DNA): TGTGCCTGCCTCAGGGGCAATGAGCAGTTCTTC. It encodes CACLRGNEQFF.